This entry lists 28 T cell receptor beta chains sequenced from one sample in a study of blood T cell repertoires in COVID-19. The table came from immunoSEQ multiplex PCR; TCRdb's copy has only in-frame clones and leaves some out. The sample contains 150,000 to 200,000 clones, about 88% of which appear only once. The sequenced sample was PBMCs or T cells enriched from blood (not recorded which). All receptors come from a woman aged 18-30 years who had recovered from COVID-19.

CDR3 loop: CASSLAGGSGNTIYF. The DNA of the CDR3 is TGTGCCAGCAGCCTGGCCGGGGGGTCAGGAAACACCATATATTTT. V is TRBV7-8 and J is TRBJ1-3, with TRBD1 as a possible D gene (5 bases). Trimming took 5 bases from V and 4 from J, leaving 15 bases between them. Germline-derived CDR1 and CDR2 are SGHVS and FQNEAQ. The CDR3 is 15 residues long.

The CDR3 loop reads CASSGLAGVYEQYF. In DNA, the CDR3 is TGTGCCAGCAGTGGGCTAGCGGGGGTCTACGAGCAGTACTTC. The rearrangement links TRBV28 to TRBJ2-7; 10 bases align to TRBD2. The J segment lost 3 bases and the V segment lost 5 bases, leaving 4 bases of the junction unmatched. The CDR3 totals 14 residues. The germline V gene has CDR1 MDHEN and CDR2 SYDVKM.

The CDR3 nucleotides read TGTGCCTGGACCCGGGGCGGGAACGAGCAGTACTTC. Its translation is CAWTRGGNEQYF. The chain couples TRBV30 to TRBJ2-7; tentative D call: TRBD2 (6 bases). CDR1 is GTSNPN and CDR2 is SVGIG in the germline V gene (reference sequence). V was cut by 4 bases and J by 5 bases, with 12 bases left in between. The CDR3 length is 12 residues.

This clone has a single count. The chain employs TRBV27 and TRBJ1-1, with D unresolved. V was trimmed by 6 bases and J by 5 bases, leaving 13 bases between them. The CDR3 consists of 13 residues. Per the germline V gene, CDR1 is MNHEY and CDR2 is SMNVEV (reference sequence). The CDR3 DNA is TGTGCCAGCAGCGGGGTTCGTGGGACTGAAGCTTTCTTT. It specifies CASSGVRGTEAFF.

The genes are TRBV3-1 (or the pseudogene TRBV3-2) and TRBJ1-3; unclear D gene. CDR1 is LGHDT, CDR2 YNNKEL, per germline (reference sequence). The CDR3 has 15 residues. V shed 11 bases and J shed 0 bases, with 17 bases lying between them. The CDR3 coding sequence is TGTGCCCGCCCGCCAGGTACAGCCTCTGGAAACACCATATATTTT. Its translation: CARPPGTASGNTIYF.

The CDR3 sequence is CSVDGTGDGYTF. The CDR3 DNA sequence: TGCAGCGTTGATGGGACAGGGGACGGCTACACCTTC. The rearrangement links TRBV29-1 to TRBJ1-2, with TRBD1 identical over 10 bases. CDR1 and CDR2 (germline): SQVTM, ANQGSEA. The CDR3 runs 12 residues. V lost 3 bases, J lost 8 bases, and 3 bases stayed unmatched.

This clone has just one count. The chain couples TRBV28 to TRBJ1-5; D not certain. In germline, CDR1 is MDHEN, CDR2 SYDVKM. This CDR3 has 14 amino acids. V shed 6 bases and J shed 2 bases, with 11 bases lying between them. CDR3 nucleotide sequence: TGTGCCAGCAGCAGATTGAGGGGCAATCAGCCCCAGCATTTT. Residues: CASSRLRGNQPQHF. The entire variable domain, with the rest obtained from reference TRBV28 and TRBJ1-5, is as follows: DVKVTQSSRYLVKRTGEKVFLECVQDMDHENMFWYRQDPGLGLRLIYFSYDVKMKEKGDIPEGYSVSREKKERFSLILESASTNQTSMYLCASSRLRGNQPQHFGDGTRLSIL.

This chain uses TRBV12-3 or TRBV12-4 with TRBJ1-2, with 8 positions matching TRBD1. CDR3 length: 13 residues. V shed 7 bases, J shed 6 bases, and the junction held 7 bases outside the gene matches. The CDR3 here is CASTRTGKDGYTF. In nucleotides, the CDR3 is TGTGCCAGCACCCGGACAGGGAAGGATGGCTACACCTTC.

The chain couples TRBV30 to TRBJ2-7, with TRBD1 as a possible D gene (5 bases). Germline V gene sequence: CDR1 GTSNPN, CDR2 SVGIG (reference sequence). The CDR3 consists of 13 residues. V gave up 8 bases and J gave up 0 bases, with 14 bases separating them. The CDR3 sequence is CATLPTDSYEQYF. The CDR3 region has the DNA TGTGCCACCCTACCGACAGACTCCTACGAGCAGTACTTC.

CDR3 sequence (DNA): TGTGCCAGTAGGCTAGCGGGCGATTCCACAGATACGCAGTATTTT. Amino acid sequence: CASRLAGDSTDTQYF. The rearrangement links TRBV19 to TRBJ2-3; the match to TRBD2 covers 8 bases. V shed 6 bases and J 2 bases; nucleotides not matched to a gene: 7. The CDR3 loop spans 15 amino acids. Germline V gene sequence: CDR1 LNHDA, CDR2 SQIVND (reference sequence).

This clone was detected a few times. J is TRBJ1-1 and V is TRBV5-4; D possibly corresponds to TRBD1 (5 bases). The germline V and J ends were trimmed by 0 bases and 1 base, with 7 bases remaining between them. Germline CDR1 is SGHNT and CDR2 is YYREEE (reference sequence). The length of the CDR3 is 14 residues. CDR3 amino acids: CASSLEGANTEAFF. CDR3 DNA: TGTGCCAGCAGCTTGGAAGGGGCGAACACTGAAGCTTTCTTT. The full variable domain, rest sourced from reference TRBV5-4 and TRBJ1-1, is ETGVTQSPTHLIKTRGQQVTLRCSSQSGHNTVSWYQQALGQGPQFIFQYYREEENGRGNFPPRFSGLQFPNYSSELNVNALELDDSALYLCASSLEGANTEAFFGQGTRLTVV.

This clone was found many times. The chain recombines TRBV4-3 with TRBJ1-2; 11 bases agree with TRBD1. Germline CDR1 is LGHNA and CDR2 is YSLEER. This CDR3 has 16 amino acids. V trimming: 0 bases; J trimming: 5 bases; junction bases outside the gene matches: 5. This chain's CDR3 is CASSQDSGTGGYGYTF. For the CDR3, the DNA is TGCGCCAGCAGCCAAGACTCCGGGACAGGGGGATATGGCTACACCTTC.

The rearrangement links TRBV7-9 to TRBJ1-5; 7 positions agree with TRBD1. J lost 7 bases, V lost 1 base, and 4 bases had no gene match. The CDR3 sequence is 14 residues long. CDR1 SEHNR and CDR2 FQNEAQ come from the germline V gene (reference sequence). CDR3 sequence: CASSLGTGDQPQHF. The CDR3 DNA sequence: TGTGCCAGCAGCTTAGGAACAGGGGACCAGCCCCAGCATTTT.

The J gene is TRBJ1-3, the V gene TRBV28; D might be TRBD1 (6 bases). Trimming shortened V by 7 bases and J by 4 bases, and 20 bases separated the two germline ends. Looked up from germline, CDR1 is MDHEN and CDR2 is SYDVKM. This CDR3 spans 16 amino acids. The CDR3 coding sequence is TGTGCCAGCACCCGTTATGGGGGGGCAGGGGGAAACACCATATATTTT. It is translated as CASTRYGGAGGNTIYF.

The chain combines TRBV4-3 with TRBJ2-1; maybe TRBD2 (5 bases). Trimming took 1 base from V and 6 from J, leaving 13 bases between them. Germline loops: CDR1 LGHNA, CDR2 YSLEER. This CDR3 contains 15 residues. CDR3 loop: CASSQVPGSANEQFF. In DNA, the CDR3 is TGCGCCAGCAGCCAAGTTCCGGGGTCAGCCAATGAGCAGTTCTTC.

In nucleotides, the CDR3 is TGTGCCAGCAGTCGTACTAGCGGGAGGGCCTCACACATTCAGTACTTC. Its translation: CASSRTSGRASHIQYF. This rearrangement joins TRBV28 to TRBJ2-4; 13 bases fit TRBD2. V lost 5 bases to trimming and J lost 8 bases; unmatched junction nucleotides: 9. This CDR3 contains 16 residues. The germline gives CDR1 MDHEN, CDR2 SYDVKM.

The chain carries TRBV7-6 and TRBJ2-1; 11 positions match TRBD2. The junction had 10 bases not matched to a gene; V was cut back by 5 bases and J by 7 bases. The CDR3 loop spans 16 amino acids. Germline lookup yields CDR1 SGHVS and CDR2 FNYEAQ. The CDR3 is CASSVGTSGRSNEQFF. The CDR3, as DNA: TGTGCCAGCAGCGTCGGGACTAGCGGAAGGAGTAATGAGCAGTTCTTC.

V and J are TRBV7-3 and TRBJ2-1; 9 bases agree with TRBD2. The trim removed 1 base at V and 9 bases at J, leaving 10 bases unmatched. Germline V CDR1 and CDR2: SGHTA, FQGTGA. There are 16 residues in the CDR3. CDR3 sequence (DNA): TGTGCCAGCAGCTTAAACGTCCTAGCGGGAATAGGTGAGCAGTTCTTC. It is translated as CASSLNVLAGIGEQFF.

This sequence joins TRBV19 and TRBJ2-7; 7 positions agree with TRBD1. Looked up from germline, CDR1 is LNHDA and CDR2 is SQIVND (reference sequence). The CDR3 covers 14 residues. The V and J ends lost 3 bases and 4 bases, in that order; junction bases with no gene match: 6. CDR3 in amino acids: CASSITGTAYEQYF. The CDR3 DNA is TGTGCCAGTAGTATCACGGGGACAGCGTACGAGCAGTACTTC. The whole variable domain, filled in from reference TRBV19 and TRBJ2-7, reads DGGITQSPKYLFRKEGQNVTLSCEQNLNHDAMYWYRQDPGQGLRLIYYSQIVNDFQKGDIAEGYSVSREKKESFPLTVTSAQKNPTAFYLCASSITGTAYEQYFGPGTRLTVT.

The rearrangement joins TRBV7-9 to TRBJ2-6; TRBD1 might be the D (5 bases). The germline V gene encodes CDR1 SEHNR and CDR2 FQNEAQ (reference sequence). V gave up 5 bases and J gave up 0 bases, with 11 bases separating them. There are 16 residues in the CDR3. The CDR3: CASSPAGFSGANVLTF. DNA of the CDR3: TGTGCCAGCAGCCCCGCAGGGTTCTCTGGGGCCAACGTCCTGACTTTC.

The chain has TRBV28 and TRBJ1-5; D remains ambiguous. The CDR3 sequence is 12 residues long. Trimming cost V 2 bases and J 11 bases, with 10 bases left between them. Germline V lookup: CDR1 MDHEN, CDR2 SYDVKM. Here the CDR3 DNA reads TGTGCCAGCAGTTTAACCGGGGAAGCCCAGCATTTT. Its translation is CASSLTGEAQHF. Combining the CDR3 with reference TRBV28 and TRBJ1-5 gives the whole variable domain DVKVTQSSRYLVKRTGEKVFLECVQDMDHENMFWYRQDPGLGLRLIYFSYDVKMKEKGDIPEGYSVSREKKERFSLILESASTNQTSMYLCASSLTGEAQHFGDGTRLSIL.

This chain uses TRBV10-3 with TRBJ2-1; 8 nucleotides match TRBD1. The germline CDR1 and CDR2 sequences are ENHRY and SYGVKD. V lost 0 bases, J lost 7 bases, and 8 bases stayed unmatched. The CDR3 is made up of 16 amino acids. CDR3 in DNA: TGTGCCATCAGTGAGTCTCCGCGACAGGGGTTTAATGAGCAGTTCTTC. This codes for CAISESPRQGFNEQFF.

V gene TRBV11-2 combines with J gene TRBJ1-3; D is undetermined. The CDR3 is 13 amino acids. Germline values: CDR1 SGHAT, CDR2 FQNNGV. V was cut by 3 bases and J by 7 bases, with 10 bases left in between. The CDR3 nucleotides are TGTGCCAGCAGCTTTCGACCGGGGAACACCATATATTTT. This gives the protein CASSFRPGNTIYF.

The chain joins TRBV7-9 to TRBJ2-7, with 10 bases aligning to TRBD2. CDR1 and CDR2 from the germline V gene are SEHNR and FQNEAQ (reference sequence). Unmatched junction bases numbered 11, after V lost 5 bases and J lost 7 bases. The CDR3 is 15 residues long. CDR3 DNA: TGTGCCAGCAGCCCCTGGAGCGGGGGGGAGGAGGAGCAGTACTTC. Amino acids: CASSPWSGGEEEQYF.

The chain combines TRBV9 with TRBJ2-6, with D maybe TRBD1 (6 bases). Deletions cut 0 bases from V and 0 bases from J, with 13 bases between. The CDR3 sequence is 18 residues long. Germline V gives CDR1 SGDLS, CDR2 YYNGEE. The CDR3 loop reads CASSVGLRDNSGANVLTF. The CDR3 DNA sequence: TGTGCCAGCAGCGTAGGGCTCCGGGACAACTCTGGGGCCAACGTCCTGACTTTC.

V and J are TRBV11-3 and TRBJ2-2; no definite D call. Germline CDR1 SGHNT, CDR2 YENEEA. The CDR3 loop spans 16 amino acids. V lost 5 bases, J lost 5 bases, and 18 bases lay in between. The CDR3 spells CASSPSPVKRTGELFF. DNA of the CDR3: TGTGCCAGCAGCCCATCTCCGGTCAAACGTACCGGGGAGCTGTTTTTT.

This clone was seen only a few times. The chain's CDR3 is CASSLTRGYGYTF. CDR3 nucleotides: TGTGCCAGCAGCTTGACCAGGGGGTATGGCTACACCTTC. This chain joins TRBV7-8 and TRBJ1-2; TRBD1 aligns across 7 bases. The CDR3 has 13 amino acids. J lost 5 bases, V lost 3 bases, and 3 bases had no gene match. Per germline, CDR1 SGHVS and CDR2 FQNEAQ.

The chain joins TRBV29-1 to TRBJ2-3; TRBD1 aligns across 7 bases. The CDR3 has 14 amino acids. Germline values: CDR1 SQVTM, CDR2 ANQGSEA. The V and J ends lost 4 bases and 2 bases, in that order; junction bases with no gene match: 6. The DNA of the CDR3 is TGCAGCGTTGGTGGGCAGGGGGACACAGATACGCAGTATTTT. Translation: CSVGGQGDTDTQYF.